Below, one T cell receptor (beta chain) is given with its context. The antigen it binds to is not known. Base quality data are lacking; no much larger clone is found one base away. The data stem from a study of blood T cell repertoires in COVID-19 (dated by TCRdb to 2020 to 2021). In the study overall: The collaborator samples originated in the United States, Italy and Spain and spanned the acute and convalescent phases of COVID-19. Sample metadata almost always included a de-identified subject ID, COVID-19 status, age in years and sex. The prospective study material was composed of cDNA or gDNA derived from T cells, B-cell-depleted T cells, or PBMCs. Deeply sampled blood TCRbeta repertoires from subjects exposed to, actively infected with, or recovered from COVID-19 were included in the dataset. Where HLA class I and class II types were available, the types were taken from metadata supplied by the sample provider, not from assay-based typing. The samples were drawn from two sources: the first 160 participants of the ongoing ImmuneRACE study, and 1,254 subjects contributed by 6 global collaborators. A freely available public database, intended as a resource for researchers studying the immune response to SARS-CoV-2, is where the repertoires were released. The research as a whole found: How much clinical and demographic metadata was included differed by source and by participant, and the metadata was provided uncurated.

The CDR3 spans 16 residues, from the cysteine through the phenylalanine. The read is trimmed to its CDR3 DNA, 48 bases read in frame from base 1. Clipping removes 4 bases from V and 4 bases from J, with 7 as the unmatched junction base count. From a lookup of the germline V gene, CDR1 and CDR2 are MNHEY and SVGAGI. Collaborating institutions collected whole blood in K2EDTA tubes following their own protocols. For TCRbeta analysis, collaborators shipped samples as frozen whole blood, isolated PBMCs, or DNA extracted from either of those sample types. The immunoSEQ Assay, a bias-controlled multiplex PCR, was used to amplify TCRbeta CDR3 regions from genomic DNA. In the source study's methods: The number of nucleated cells in each sample was estimated by amplification of reference gene primers within the assay. Sequence reads were collapsed and filtered to measure the absolute abundance of every unique TCRbeta CDR3 rearrangement. For each sample, productive Simpson clonality was calculated as the square root of Simpson's diversity index over productive rearrangements. Entries here come from immuneACCESS through TCRdb and include only in-frame sequences with V and J called. Some clones fail to appear in such tables; in the studies checked, an unresolved V gene covers under half of the shortfall, and the cause of the remainder is unknown. Clone size and the V and J calls come from that table; the DNA yielded D and trimming. For this sample there are some 250,000 clones; around nine tenths appear just once. The ten largest make up approximately 2% of the sample.

This TCR derives from a man aged 25 to 40 with active or convalescent COVID-19. Sequencing used peripheral blood. The chain is assembled from TRBV6-5 and TRBJ2-6, and 7 bases in between align with TRBD1. The DNA reads as follows: TGTGCCAGCAGTTCGGACAGGCCCCTCGGGGCCAACGTCCTGACTTTC. Its amino acids are CASSSDRPLGANVLTF.